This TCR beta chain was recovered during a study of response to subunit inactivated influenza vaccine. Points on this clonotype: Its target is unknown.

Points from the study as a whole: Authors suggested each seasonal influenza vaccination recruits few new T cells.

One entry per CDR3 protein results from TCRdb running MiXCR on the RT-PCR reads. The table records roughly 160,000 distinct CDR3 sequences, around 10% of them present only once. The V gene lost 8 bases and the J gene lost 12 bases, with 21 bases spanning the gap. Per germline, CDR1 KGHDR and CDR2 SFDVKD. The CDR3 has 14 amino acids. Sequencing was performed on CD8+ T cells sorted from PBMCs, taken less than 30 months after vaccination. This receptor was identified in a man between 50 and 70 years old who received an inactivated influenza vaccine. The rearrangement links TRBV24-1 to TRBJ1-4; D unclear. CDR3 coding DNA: TGTGCCACCAAACCGCGGGTACCGTCTGGGGAACTGTTTTTT. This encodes CATKPRVPSGELFF.